These T cell receptor beta chains were read from a single sample in a study of tumor-infiltrating lymphocytes in primary liver carcinoma. Each CDR3 protein gets one entry after TCRdb re-called the multiplex PCR reads with MiXCR. This table has 310,000 or so distinct CDR3 sequences, roughly two thirds appearing once. The sample was peripheral blood. Receptors originate from a man aged 40-49 years with primary liver carcinoma and hepatitis B virus infection. Both conserved end residues are part of each CDR3. Each record gives: clone size, J gene, D gene, V gene, CDR3 protein, CDR3 DNA. D genes are given only for firm matches. A clone size is listed for some rows: how often the clone was seen (once, few, many), or a class if it is expanded.

clone size: -
J gene: TRBJ2-7
D gene: -
V gene: TRBV29-1
CDR3 protein: CSVVGESYERYF
CDR3 DNA: TGCAGCGTTGTGGGGGAGTCCTACGAGCGGTACTTC

clone size: few
J gene: TRBJ2-1
D gene: TRBD1
V gene: TRBV14
CDR3 protein: CASSRPGTGDNEQFF
CDR3 DNA: TGTGCCAGCAGCCGTCCCGGGACAGGGGACAATGAGCAGTTCTTC

clone size: -
J gene: TRBJ1-5
D gene: -
V gene: TRBV11-2
CDR3 protein: CASSLKGGPGGNQPQHF
CDR3 DNA: TGTGCCAGCAGCTTAAAAGGGGGGCCGGGGGGCAATCAGCCCCAGCATTTT

clone size: -
J gene: TRBJ1-3
D gene: -
V gene: TRBV4-1
CDR3 protein: CASSQDRRGSGNSIYF
CDR3 DNA: TGCGCCAGCAGCCAAGATCGGCGGGGATCCGGAAACAGCATATATTTT

clone size: few
J gene: TRBJ1-4
D gene: TRBD1
V gene: TRBV30
CDR3 protein: CAWSDNTGTGLGKLFF
CDR3 DNA: TGTGCCTGGAGTGATAACACCGGGACAGGCCTCGGTAAACTGTTTTTT

clone size: many
J gene: TRBJ1-5
D gene: -
V gene: TRBV28
CDR3 protein: CASSPRTELLRQPQHF
CDR3 DNA: TGTGCCAGCAGTCCACGGACAGAGCTACTACGTCAGCCCCAGCATTTT

clone size: few
J gene: TRBJ2-1
D gene: -
V gene: TRBV6-5
CDR3 protein: CASSLHGASYNEQFF
CDR3 DNA: TGTGCCAGCAGTCTCCATGGGGCCTCCTACAATGAGCAGTTCTTC

clone size: -
J gene: TRBJ1-1
D gene: -
V gene: TRBV28
CDR3 protein: CASSEPGTFPEAFF
CDR3 DNA: TGTGCCAGCAGTGAACCCGGGACATTCCCTGAAGCTTTCTTT

clone size: -
J gene: TRBJ2-3
D gene: TRBD1
V gene: TRBV11-1
CDR3 protein: CASSPGTGPTDTLYF
CDR3 DNA: TGTGCCAGCAGCCCTGGGACAGGACCGACAGATACGCTGTATTTT

clone size: -
J gene: TRBJ1-2
D gene: TRBD1
V gene: TRBV5-6
CDR3 protein: CASSLGDRGLFGYTF
CDR3 DNA: TGCGCCAGCAGCTTGGGCGACAGGGGGCTGTTTGGCTACACCTTC

clone size: -
J gene: TRBJ2-7
D gene: TRBD1
V gene: TRBV5-1
CDR3 protein: CASSLASGQYLYEQYF
CDR3 DNA: TGCGCCAGCAGCTTGGCTTCGGGACAGTACCTCTACGAGCAGTACTTC